The clone carrying this TCR beta chain was picked up one time. This specimen belongs to a study of T cells in Graves' hyperthyroidism and ophthalmopathy. Germline-derived CDR1 and CDR2 are SGHAT and FQNNGV. V dropped 4 bases and J dropped 4 bases, with 11 bases sitting between them. The CDR3 has 14 residues. Amplification of TCR beta CDR3 regions was performed using RNA transcripts as template. TCR CDR3 regions were first amplified by RT-PCR with HTBI primers. TCRdb redid the calling of the multiplex PCR reads with MiXCR, one entry per CDR3 protein. This sample yields 100,000 to 140,000 distinct CDR3 sequences, of which about 16% are seen a single time; roughly 40% belongs to the top ten.

The source of this sequence is a woman aged 45-65 years with Graves' hyperthyroidism. The chain couples TRBV11-2 to TRBJ2-1, with unresolved D. Sequencing was performed on blood. The CDR3 region has the DNA TGTGCCAGCAGCTCCAAGGGCTCTTACAATGAGCAGTTCTTC. The encoded protein is CASSSKGSYNEQFF. Full variable domain (rest looked up from reference TRBV11-2 and TRBJ2-1): EAGVAQSPRYKIIEKRQSVAFWCNPISGHATLYWYQQILGQGPKLLIQFQNNGVVDDSQLPKDRFSAERLKGVDSTLKIQPAKLEDSAVYLCASSSKGSYNEQFFGPGTRLTVL.